This note documents a single TCR beta chain sequence. This entry belongs to a study of control samples from healthy donors and cancer patients. V lost 6 bases to trimming and J lost 6 bases; unmatched junction nucleotides: 8. Germline V gene sequence: CDR1 LGHDT, CDR2 YNNKEL (reference sequence). The length of the CDR3 is 14 residues. The protocol was immunoSEQ multiplex PCR, while the TCRdb copy is restricted to in-frame clones and leaves out a portion. The sample lists 120,000 to 150,000 clones, about nine tenths occurring once. The source of this sequence is a woman younger than 45 in good health. The chain uses TRBV3-1 (or the pseudogene TRBV3-2) and TRBJ2-1, with 7 nucleotides matching TRBD1. Input material: blood. The CDR3 here is CASRGWSGGNEQFF. CDR3 nucleotides: TGTGCCAGCAGGGGGTGGTCAGGGGGCAATGAGCAGTTCTTC.